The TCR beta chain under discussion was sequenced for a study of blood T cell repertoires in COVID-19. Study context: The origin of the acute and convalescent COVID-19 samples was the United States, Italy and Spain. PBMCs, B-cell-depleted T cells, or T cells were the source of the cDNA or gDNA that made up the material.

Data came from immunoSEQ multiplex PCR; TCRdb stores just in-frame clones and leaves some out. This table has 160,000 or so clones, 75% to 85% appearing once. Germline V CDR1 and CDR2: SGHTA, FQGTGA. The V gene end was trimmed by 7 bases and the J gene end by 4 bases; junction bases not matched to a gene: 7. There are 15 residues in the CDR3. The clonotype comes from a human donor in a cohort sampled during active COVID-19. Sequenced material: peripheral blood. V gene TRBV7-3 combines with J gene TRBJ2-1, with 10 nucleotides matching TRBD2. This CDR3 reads CASTTAGGGYNEQFF. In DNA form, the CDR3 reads TGTGCCAGCACCACAGCGGGAGGGGGTTACAATGAGCAGTTCTTC.